A single sample gave rise to the 18 T cell receptor beta chains below, sequenced in a study of blood T cell repertoires in COVID-19. Sequencing was performed with immunoSEQ multiplex PCR; in TCRdb, only in-frame clones are kept and a portion is missing. The sample shows 180,000 or so clones, 88% of them seen only once. Material for sequencing was peripheral blood. The receptors were sampled from a woman younger than 45 with acute or convalescent COVID-19.

The chain couples TRBV27 to TRBJ2-4, with 7 bases aligning to TRBD1. Looked up from germline, CDR1 is MNHEY and CDR2 is SMNVEV (reference sequence). The CDR3 spans 16 residues. The V segment lost 5 bases and the J segment 4 bases; nucleotides outside the gene matches: 11. The CDR3, as DNA: TGTGCCAGCAGTACGACGGGACAGAACATGAAAAACATTCAGTACTTC. Its translation is CASSTTGQNMKNIQYF.

The rearrangement uses TRBV29-1 and TRBJ2-7, with D hard to call. The CDR3 is 11 amino acids. The V end was cut by 6 bases, the J end by 3 bases, with 9 bases between. CDR1 is SQVTM and CDR2 is ANQGSEA in the germline V gene. As DNA, the CDR3 is TGCAGCGTCAGAAATAACTACGAGCAGTACTTC. Encoded protein: CSVRNNYEQYF.

The chain uses TRBV28 and TRBJ2-2, with a weak D call TRBD2 (5 bases). Germline lookup yields CDR1 MDHEN and CDR2 SYDVKM. This CDR3 spans 13 amino acids. Trimming stripped 9 bases from V and 1 base from J, with 9 bases between. The CDR3 spells CARPDLNTGELFF. Written as DNA, the CDR3 is TGTGCCAGGCCGGACTTGAACACCGGGGAGCTGTTTTTT. Using reference TRBV28 and TRBJ2-2 for the parts outside the CDR3, the full variable domain is DVKVTQSSRYLVKRTGEKVFLECVQDMDHENMFWYRQDPGLGLRLIYFSYDVKMKEKGDIPEGYSVSREKKERFSLILESASTNQTSMYLCARPDLNTGELFFGEGSRLTVL.

This clone was picked up one time. The rearrangement links TRBV5-1 to TRBJ2-5; TRBD1 might be the D (5 bases). The germline V gene encodes CDR1 SGHRS and CDR2 YFSETQ. Trimming took 0 bases from V and 5 from J, leaving 11 bases between them. The CDR3 extends over 14 amino acids. CDR3 loop: CASSLVGAGETQYF. The CDR3 region has the DNA TGCGCCAGCAGCTTGGTTGGGGCCGGGGAGACCCAGTACTTC.

This sequence joins TRBV29-1 and TRBJ1-5; D ambiguous. Germline V gene sequence: CDR1 SQVTM, CDR2 ANQGSEA. Between the trimmed V and J ends, which lost 6 bases and 0 bases, there was a span of 9 bases. The CDR3 contains 13 residues. CDR3 sequence: CSVGSNSNQPQHF. The CDR3 DNA is TGCAGCGTCGGGAGTAATAGCAATCAGCCCCAGCATTTT.

The V and J genes are TRBV4-1 and TRBJ2-3; D might be TRBD2 (6 bases). This CDR3 has 16 amino acids. Trimming took 1 base from V and 1 from J, leaving 12 bases between them. The germline V gene encodes CDR1 MGHRA and CDR2 YSYEKL. CDR3 protein: CASSQGQSGGTDTQYF. CDR3 sequence (DNA): TGCGCCAGCAGCCAAGGTCAATCGGGGGGCACAGATACGCAGTATTTT.

The CDR3 coding sequence is TGTGCCAGCATTCCCAGGGCCATGGCCGGGGAGCTGTTTTTT. As protein: CASIPRAMAGELFF. The chain employs TRBV6-5 and TRBJ2-2; D might be TRBD1 (5 bases). V gave up 7 bases and J gave up 6 bases, with 15 bases separating them. Germline V CDR1 and CDR2: MNHEY, SVGAGI. The CDR3 has 14 residues.

The table lists this clone with a few counts. This chain uses TRBV6-1 with TRBJ1-6; D is undetermined. Looked up from germline, CDR1 is MNHNS and CDR2 is SASEGT. V shed 2 bases and J shed 11 bases, with 4 bases lying between them. The CDR3 length is 11 residues. The CDR3 nucleotides are TGTGCCAGCAGTGAACCTGCACCCCTCCACTTT. It encodes CASSEPAPLHF.

The V call is TRBV5-1, the J call TRBJ1-2; D gene unclear. The germline V gene encodes CDR1 SGHRS and CDR2 YFSETQ. Deletions cut 0 bases from V and 6 bases from J, with 12 bases between. The CDR3 length is 14 residues. CDR3 sequence reads: CASSLVVPGHGYTF. The CDR3 DNA sequence: TGCGCCAGCAGCTTGGTCGTCCCAGGCCATGGCTACACCTTC.

This rearrangement joins TRBV4-1 to TRBJ2-4; no clear D gene. Germline V gives CDR1 MGHRA, CDR2 YSYEKL. Trimming pared 2 bases from V and 0 bases from J, leaving 8 bases between. The CDR3 is 15 residues long. The CDR3 sequence is CASSQTSVAKNIQYF. The CDR3 region has the DNA TGCGCCAGCAGCCAAACCAGTGTAGCCAAAAACATTCAGTACTTC.

J is TRBJ2-7 and V is TRBV19; 8 bases agree with TRBD1. This CDR3 has 15 amino acids. The junction had 8 bases not matched to a gene; V was cut back by 4 bases and J by 3 bases. Germline CDR1 and CDR2: LNHDA and SQIVND (reference sequence). This CDR3 reads CASSTSTGVFYEQYF. Written as DNA, the CDR3 is TGTGCCAGTAGTACTTCGACAGGGGTGTTCTACGAGCAGTACTTC.

The V and J genes are TRBV28 and TRBJ1-3, with TRBD1 matching over 7 bases. CDR3 size: 15 residues. CDR1 is MDHEN and CDR2 is SYDVKM in the germline V gene. V trimming: 5 bases; J trimming: 0 bases; junction bases outside the gene matches: 4. CDR3 loop: CASSGDSSSGNTIYF. CDR3 nucleotides: TGTGCCAGCAGTGGGGACAGCAGCTCTGGAAACACCATATATTTT.

The chain links TRBV18 to TRBJ2-5; tentatively, D is TRBD2 (5 bases). Deletions cut 3 bases from V and 5 bases from J, with 10 bases between. Germline CDR1 reads KGHSH; CDR2 reads LQKENI. This CDR3 has 13 residues. CDR3 in amino acids: CASSPEGRETQYF. The CDR3, as DNA: TGTGCCAGCTCACCTGAGGGCAGGGAGACCCAGTACTTC.

CDR3 protein: CASSFGLAGLDTQYF. The CDR3 region has the DNA TGCGCCAGCAGCTTTGGGCTAGCGGGGTTAGATACGCAGTATTTT. This rearrangement joins TRBV5-1 to TRBJ2-3; 9 bases line up with TRBD2. CDR1 is SGHRS and CDR2 is YFSETQ in the germline V gene. The CDR3 runs 15 residues. The junction had 6 bases not matched to a gene; V was cut back by 2 bases and J by 5 bases.

V usage is TRBV10-3 and J usage is TRBJ2-3, with D possibly being TRBD1 (6 bases). The CDR3 runs to 14 residues. Germline loops: CDR1 ENHRY, CDR2 SYGVKD. Between the trimmed V and J ends, which lost 8 bases and 5 bases, there was a span of 17 bases. The CDR3 loop reads CAIRPWTDVDTQYF. CDR3 in DNA: TGTGCCATCCGGCCTTGGACAGATGTAGATACGCAGTATTTT.

The gene calls are TRBV11-2 and TRBJ1-1; maybe TRBD1 (6 bases). Germline CDR1 and CDR2: SGHAT and FQNNGV. This CDR3 has 16 amino acids. Trimming took off 5 bases at V and 0 bases at J, with 16 bases between the two ends. Here the CDR3 DNA reads TGTGCCAGCAGCCTTCAGACAGGCCGGATGAACACTGAAGCTTTCTTT. Amino acid sequence: CASSLQTGRMNTEAFF.

This chain uses TRBV27 with TRBJ2-7; D might be TRBD2 (6 bases). Germline CDR1 MNHEY, CDR2 SMNVEV (reference sequence). Trimming shortened V by 6 bases and J by 3 bases, and 21 bases separated the two germline ends. CDR3 size: 16 residues. The CDR3 region is CASSSRAGTGVYEQYF. In nucleotides, the CDR3 is TGTGCCAGCAGCTCACGGGCCGGGACGGGGGTCTACGAGCAGTACTTC.

In its sample, this clone was seen once. This chain links TRBV11-2 with TRBJ2-5; D possibly corresponds to TRBD2 (5 bases). The CDR3 is 14 amino acids. Trimming took off 3 bases at V and 5 bases at J, with 13 bases between the two ends. Germline CDR1 reads SGHAT; CDR2 reads FQNNGV. The CDR3 DNA reads as TGTGCCAGCAGCTTCCGGGATCTCCGGGAGACCCAGTACTTC. Amino acid sequence: CASSFRDLRETQYF.